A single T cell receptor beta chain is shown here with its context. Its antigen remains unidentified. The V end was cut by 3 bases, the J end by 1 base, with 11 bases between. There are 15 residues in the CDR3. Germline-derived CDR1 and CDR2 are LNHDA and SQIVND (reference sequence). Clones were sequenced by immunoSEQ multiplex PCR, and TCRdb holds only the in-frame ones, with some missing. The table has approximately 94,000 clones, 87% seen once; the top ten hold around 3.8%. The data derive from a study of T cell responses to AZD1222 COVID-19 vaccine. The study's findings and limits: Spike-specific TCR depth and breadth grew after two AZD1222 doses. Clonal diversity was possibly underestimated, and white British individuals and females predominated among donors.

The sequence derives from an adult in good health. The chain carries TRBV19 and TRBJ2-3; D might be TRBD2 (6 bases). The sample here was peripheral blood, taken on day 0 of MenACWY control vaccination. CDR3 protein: CASSIGDLGTDTQYF. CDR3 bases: TGTGCCAGTAGTATCGGGGACTTGGGCACAGATACGCAGTATTTT.